This note documents a single TCR beta chain sequence. The sample comes from a study of blood T cell repertoires in COVID-19. Study-wide background: Italy, Spain and the United States were the sources of the convalescent and acute COVID-19 samples. Sources were T cells, B-cell-depleted T cells, or PBMCs; the material itself was cDNA or gDNA.

In the authors' methods: Reference gene primer amplification gave estimated nucleated cell counts. Repertoires were generated with immunoSEQ multiplex PCR, while TCRdb's copy carries only in-frame clones and drops some. D and trimming were read from the DNA, whereas the V and J calls and clone size are those reported in that table. The sample contains tens of thousands of clones, over 80% of which appear only once. CDR1 MNHEY and CDR2 SVGEGT come from the germline V gene. CDR3 length: 17 residues. V shed 2 bases, J shed 6 bases, and the junction held 10 bases outside the gene matches. The origin of this receptor is a woman aged 70-85 years with acute or convalescent COVID-19. The specimen was peripheral blood. The chain recombines TRBV6-2 or TRBV6-3 with TRBJ1-4; 9 bases are shared with TRBD1. The CDR3 coding sequence is TGTGCCAGCAGTTACCCAGGGACAGGGCCTATGGATGAAAAACTGTTTTTT. This sequence encodes CASSYPGTGPMDEKLFF.